This T cell receptor beta chain was captured in a study of regulatory T cells in long-lasting Graves disease. Study background: Prior antithyroid drug treatment in newly diagnosed Graves' patients lasted under 3 months.

This clonotype showed up many times. Its antigen remains unknown. J gave up 5 bases and V 7 bases, and 7 bases lay outside the gene matches. Per germline, CDR1 SQVTM and CDR2 ANQGSEA. This CDR3 spans 12 amino acids. Time point reported: newly diagnosed GD, antithyroid drugs for less than 3 months. Construction of the TCR library relied on RNA isolated from PBMCs. Construction of the TCR beta libraries employed iRepertoire HTBI primers in conjunction with Arm-PCR of CDR3 regions. TCRdb called the multiplex PCR reads again in MiXCR, with one record for every CDR3 protein. The table lists fewer than 450,000 distinct CDR3 sequences, approximately 15% of them singletons. General study results and limits: TRBV28, TRBJ1-2 and TRBJ2-5 were favored in persistent disease. Persistent Graves' disease cases displayed lower TCR diversity than newly diagnosed ones.

A further study also used this sample, focusing on T cells in Graves' hyperthyroidism and ophthalmopathy.

Source: peripheral blood mononuclear cells (PBMCs), taken at new diagnosis, from a patient treated with antithyroid drugs. This clonotype was obtained from a woman in her thirties or forties with Graves disease. This chain uses TRBV29-1 with TRBJ2-7; 8 bases agree with TRBD1. CDR3: CSARQGQNEQYF. Here the CDR3 DNA reads TGCAGCGCTAGACAGGGGCAAAACGAGCAGTACTTC.